This T cell receptor beta chain was documented in a study of CD8 T cells in ankylosing spondylitis. Per germline, CDR1 SGHVS and CDR2 FQNEAQ. This CDR3 is built from 17 residues. Trimming removed 5 bases from V and 4 bases from J; junction bases left unmatched: 9. Findings and limits, study-wide: Disease-associated clones were CD8+ and fairly uncommon in peripheral blood. Blood from ankylosing spondylitis patients appeared to carry a characteristic roughly eight-variant TCR beta motif. Disease-associated clones were reportedly significantly overrepresented in matched ankylosing spondylitis synovial fluid. Some of these motif variants have turned up before, in reports on reactive arthritis synovial fluid and blood.

TCR beta libraries were made by quantitative 5'-RACE with molecular barcodes. Each CDR3 protein gets one entry after TCRdb re-called the 5' RACE reads with MiXCR. The data hold 350,000 to 550,000 distinct CDR3 sequences, with roughly 26% observed a single time. With regard to this clonotype: No antigen is known for it.

Specimen: blood, either unsorted or a sorted T cell fraction (not recorded which). This chain connects TRBV7-8 to TRBJ2-5, with 14 bases that match TRBD2. The clonotype comes from a male donor with ankylosing spondylitis. CDR3: CASSPSGGTSGRETQYF. For the CDR3, the DNA is TGTGCCAGCAGCCCAAGTGGGGGGACTAGCGGGAGAGAGACCCAGTACTTC.